This T cell receptor beta chain originates from a study of blood T cells in healthy people across ages. As for the study in general: Template switching retrieved approximately one barcoded beta molecule for each two T cells.

PCR was performed a second time for roughly 7 to 11 cycles using a sample-barcoded 5' primer and a J-beta primer mix. TCRdb used MiXCR to reprocess the 5' RACE reads, holding one entry per CDR3 protein. The sample includes approximately 600,000 distinct CDR3 sequences, under 70% of them seen just once. Concerning this clonotype itself: Its antigen is not known.

Study-level results: Whereas aged donors had fewer naive CD4+ cells, long-lived donors had more of them and higher diversity. Expanded clonotype changes were possibly confounded by unknown donor CMV status.

Germline CDR1 is SNHLY and CDR2 is FYNNEI. The CDR3 has 14 residues. Trimming took 8 bases from V and 2 from J; bases not matched to a gene: 8. The receptor comes from a man in his sixties in good health. Sequencing was carried out using blood. V and J are TRBV2 and TRBJ2-5, with 7 bases fitting TRBD2. The CDR3 reads CASAPRRGQETQYF. CDR3 nucleotide sequence: TGTGCCAGCGCTCCCCGGCGGGGGCAAGAGACCCAGTACTTC.